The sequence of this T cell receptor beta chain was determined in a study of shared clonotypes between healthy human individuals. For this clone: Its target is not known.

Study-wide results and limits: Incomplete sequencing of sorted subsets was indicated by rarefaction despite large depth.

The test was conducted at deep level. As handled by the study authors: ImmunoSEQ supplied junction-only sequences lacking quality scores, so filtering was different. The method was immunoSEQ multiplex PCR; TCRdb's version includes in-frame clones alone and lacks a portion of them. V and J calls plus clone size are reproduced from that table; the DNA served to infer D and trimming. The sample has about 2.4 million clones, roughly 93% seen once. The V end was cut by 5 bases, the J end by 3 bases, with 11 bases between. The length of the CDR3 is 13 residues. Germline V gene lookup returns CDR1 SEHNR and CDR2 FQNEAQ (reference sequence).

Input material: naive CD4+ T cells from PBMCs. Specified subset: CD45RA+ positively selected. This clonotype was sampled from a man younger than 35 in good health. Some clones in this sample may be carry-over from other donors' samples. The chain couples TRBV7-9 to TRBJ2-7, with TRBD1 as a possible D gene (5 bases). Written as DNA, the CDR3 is TGTGCCAGCAGCCCACCGACAGTCTACGAGCAGTACTTC. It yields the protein CASSPPTVYEQYF.